This T cell receptor gamma chain stems from a study of gamma-delta T cells after stem cell transplantation. Germline assignment: CDR1 GITISATS and CDR2 ISYDGTV (reference sequence). V was pared by 1 base and J by 4 bases, with 4 bases of the junction left unmatched. There are 17 residues in the CDR3. TCRdb re-called clones from the RT-PCR reads via CATT. The data show around 330 gamma-chain clones, approximately 15% seen once. Sequences were obtained from gamma-delta T cells. The sequence came from a human donor. It is not recorded whose cells these are; they may come from a transplant donor. The chain joins TRGV9 to TRGJP. The DNA for the CDR3 is TGTGCCTTGTGGGAGGTCATCCAAGAGTTGGGCAAAAAAATCAAGGTATTT. Amino acids: CALWEVIQELGKKIKVF.